This TCR beta chain derives from a study of beta chain features in type 1 diabetes. The study, taken as a whole, reports: Significant though moderate, a shortening of TCRB CDR3s appeared in all four CD4+ subsets of Type 1 diabetes patients. PCR might show a preference for shorter templates, equally across patients and controls. Sequencing of cDNA might inflate the share of cells that strongly express TCR.

As every portion of the isolated RNA was reverse transcribed, the sequencing read expressed TCRB transcripts. Using immunoSEQ multiplex PCR, the repertoire was profiled, and TCRdb retains in-frame clones only, with some absent. Of roughly 700,000 clones detected, about an eighth appear once; the ten largest clones hold less than 0.025%. CD45RO/CCR7/CD25/CD127/CD95/CD27 separated CD4+ naive, central memory, regulatory and stem cell-like memory cells by sorting. About this clone itself: What it binds is unknown.

Germline assignment: CDR1 SQVTM and CDR2 ANQGSEA. The CDR3 runs 14 residues. The ends lost 6 bases at V and 0 bases at J; junction bases unmatched: 4. What was sequenced was naive CD4+ T cells from blood. The chain links TRBV29-1 to TRBJ2-3; TRBD1 aligns across 9 bases. This sequence was found in a man younger than 30 with type 1 diabetes. CDR3 loop: CSVVQGASTDTQYF. CDR3 bases: TGCAGCGTCGTACAGGGGGCCAGCACAGATACGCAGTATTTT.